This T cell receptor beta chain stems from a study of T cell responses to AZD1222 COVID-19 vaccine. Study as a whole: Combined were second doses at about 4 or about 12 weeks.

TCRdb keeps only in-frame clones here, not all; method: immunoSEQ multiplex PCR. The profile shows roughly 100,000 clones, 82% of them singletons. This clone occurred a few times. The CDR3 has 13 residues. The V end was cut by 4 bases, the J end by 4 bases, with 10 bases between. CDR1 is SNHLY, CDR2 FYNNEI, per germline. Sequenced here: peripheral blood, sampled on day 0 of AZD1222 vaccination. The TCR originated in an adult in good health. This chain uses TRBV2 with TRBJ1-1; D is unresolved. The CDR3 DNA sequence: TGTGCCAGCAGTGTGGGAGTGGGCACTGAAGCTTTCTTT. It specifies CASSVGVGTEAFF.